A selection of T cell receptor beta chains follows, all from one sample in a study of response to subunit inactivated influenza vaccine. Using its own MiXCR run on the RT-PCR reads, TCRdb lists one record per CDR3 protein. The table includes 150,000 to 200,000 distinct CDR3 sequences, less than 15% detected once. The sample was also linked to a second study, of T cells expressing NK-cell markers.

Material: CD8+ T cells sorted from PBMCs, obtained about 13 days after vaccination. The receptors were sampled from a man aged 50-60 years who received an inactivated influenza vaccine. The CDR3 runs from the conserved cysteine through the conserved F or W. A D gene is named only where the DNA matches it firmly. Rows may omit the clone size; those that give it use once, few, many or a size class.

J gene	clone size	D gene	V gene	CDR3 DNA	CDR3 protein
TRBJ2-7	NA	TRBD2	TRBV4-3	TGCGCCAGCAGCTTACGACTACTAGCGGCCCCGGGCGAGCAGTACTTC	CASSLRLLAAPGEQYF
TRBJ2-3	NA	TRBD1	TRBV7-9	TGTGCCAGCAGCTTTCAGGACAGGGGGAACACAGATACGCAGTATTTT	CASSFQDRGNTDTQYF
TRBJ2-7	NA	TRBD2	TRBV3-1	TGTGCCAGCAGCCCCGAGGGACTAGCGGGATTCTACGAGCAGTACTTC	CASSPEGLAGFYEQYF
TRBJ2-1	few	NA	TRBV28	TGTGCCATGCCCCCAGGGCGGCAGAATGAGCAGTTCTTC	CAMPPGRQNEQFF
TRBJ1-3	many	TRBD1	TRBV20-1	TGCAGTGCCGAACCGGACAGGGGTGGAAACACCATATATTTT	CSAEPDRGGNTIYF
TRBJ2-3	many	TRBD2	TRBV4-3	TGCGCCAGCAGCCAAGATGGCGGGGGGGTCACAGATACGCAGTATTTT	CASSQDGGGVTDTQYF
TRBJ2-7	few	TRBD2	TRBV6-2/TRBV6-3	TGTGCCAGCAGTTACTCCCTAGCGGGAGGGTACGAGCAGTACTTC	CASSYSLAGGYEQYF
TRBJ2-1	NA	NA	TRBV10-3	TGTGCCATCAGTGAGCCATTGACAGCCTACAATGAGCAGTTCTTC	CAISEPLTAYNEQFF
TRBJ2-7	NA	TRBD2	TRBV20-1	TGCAGTGCTAGAAGCGGGAGGAACTCCTACGAGCAGTACTTC	CSARSGRNSYEQYF
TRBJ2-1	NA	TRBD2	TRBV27	TGTGCCAGCAGTGAAGCGGGGGATTACAATGAGCAGTTCTTC	CASSEAGDYNEQFF
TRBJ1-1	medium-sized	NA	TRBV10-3	TGTGCCATCAGTGAGTCGGGGGGGCTTGTAACTGAAGCTTTCTTT	CAISESGGLVTEAFF
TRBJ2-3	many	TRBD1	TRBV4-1	TGCGCCAGCAGCTATGGACAGGGGGTCTACACAGATACGCAGTATTTT	CASSYGQGVYTDTQYF
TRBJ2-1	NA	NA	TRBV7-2	TGTGCCAGCAGCTTAAAGGGGGGGGGCTGGAATGAGCAGTTCTTC	CASSLKGGGWNEQFF
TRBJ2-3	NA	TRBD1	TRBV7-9	TGTGCCAGCAGCGGACAAAAGACAGGGGAGTGGACAGATACGCAGTATTTT	CASSGQKTGEWTDTQYF
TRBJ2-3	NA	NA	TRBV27	TGTGCCAGCAGTTTTGTGGCACTCACAGATACGCAGTATTTT	CASSFVALTDTQYF